Each of the 23 T cell receptor beta chains below was sequenced from the same sample in a study of radiotherapy plus CTLA-4 blockade in lung cancer. Libraries were prepared by immunoSEQ multiplex PCR; TCRdb keeps only in-frame clonotypes and omits some of them. The data hold around 26,000 clones, with 71% observed a single time. The sample was peripheral blood, taken from a patient treated with radiotherapy plus ipilimumab. All receptors come from a human donor with non-small cell lung cancer whose response to radiotherapy plus ipilimumab could not be evaluated.

CDR3 sequence reads: CASSENRMDGYTF. The CDR3 bases are TGTGCCAGCAGTGAGAACAGAATGGATGGCTACACCTTC. The chain is built from TRBV2 and TRBJ1-2; D remains unclear. The CDR3 loop spans 13 amino acids. Germline V CDR1 and CDR2: SNHLY, FYNNEI. Trimming removed 3 bases from V and 6 bases from J, with 11 bases in between.

This clone was seen more than once but under ten times. The V call is TRBV27, the J call TRBJ2-1; 8 positions match TRBD2. The CDR3 sequence is 15 residues long. Germline V gene sequence: CDR1 MNHEY, CDR2 SMNVEV (reference sequence). J was trimmed by 10 bases and V by 3 bases; bases with no gene match: 11. CDR3 sequence reads: CASSFPGAGVREQFF. The CDR3 region has the DNA TGTGCCAGCAGTTTCCCAGGAGCGGGAGTAAGGGAGCAGTTCTTC.

This rearrangement joins TRBV18 to TRBJ2-1, with a tentative D call TRBD1 (6 bases). Germline assignment: CDR1 KGHSH and CDR2 LQKENI. The CDR3 consists of 14 residues. V lost 0 bases and J lost 9, with 12 bases in between. As DNA, the CDR3 is TGTGCCAGCTCACCACCGGGACCACAGGGTGAGCAGTTCTTC. This translates into CASSPPGPQGEQFF.

This clone has just one count. This chain connects TRBV15 to TRBJ1-4; D is possibly TRBD1 (6 bases). Trimming stripped 1 base from V and 0 bases from J, with 18 bases between. Germline assignment: CDR1 LNHNV and CDR2 YYDKDF (reference sequence). The CDR3 consists of 19 residues. The chain's CDR3 is CATSRGEGRGAPTNEKLFF. The CDR3 DNA reads TGTGCCACCAGCAGAGGGGAAGGACGGGGGGCCCCAACTAATGAAAAACTGTTTTTT. Complete variable domain (other parts from reference TRBV15 and TRBJ1-4): DAMVIQNPRYQVTQFGKPVTLSCSQTLNHNVMYWYQQKSSQAPKLLFHYYDKDFNNEADTPDNFQSRRPNTSFCFLDIRSPGLGDTAMYLCATSRGEGRGAPTNEKLFFGSGTQLSVL.

The rearrangement joins TRBV29-1 to TRBJ1-6; 7 bases are shared with TRBD1. This CDR3 is built from 13 residues. The trim removed 6 bases at V and 8 bases at J, leaving 7 bases unmatched. The V gene's germline CDR1 is SQVTM and CDR2 ANQGSEA. Here the CDR3 reads CSVAGTADSPLHF. For the CDR3, the DNA is TGCAGCGTCGCCGGGACAGCTGATTCACCCCTCCACTTT.

The chain has TRBV27 and TRBJ1-2; no definite D call. In germline, CDR1 is MNHEY, CDR2 SMNVEV (reference sequence). CDR3 size: 13 residues. Trimming removed 3 bases from V and 3 bases from J, with 8 bases in between. CDR3 loop: CASSFWRDYGYTF. CDR3 DNA: TGTGCCAGCAGTTTTTGGAGGGACTATGGCTACACCTTC.

The genes are TRBV4-2 and TRBJ1-2, with D unresolved. The V end was cut by 4 bases, the J end by 6 bases, with 18 bases between. Looked up from germline, CDR1 is LGHNA and CDR2 is YNFKEQ. The CDR3 runs 15 residues. CDR3 DNA sequence: TGTGCCAGCAGCCCCCTGGGCGGGTCGGGTGATGGCTACACCTTC. Translating gives CASSPLGGSGDGYTF.

The V call is TRBV11-2, the J call TRBJ2-5; 7 bases map to TRBD1. V lost 5 bases, J lost 4 bases, and 4 bases stayed unmatched. There are 13 residues in the CDR3. Germline V gene lookup returns CDR1 SGHAT and CDR2 FQNNGV. For the CDR3, the DNA is TGTGCCAGCAGCAAAGGACAGGTAGAGACCCAGTACTTC. This codes for CASSKGQVETQYF.

The J gene is TRBJ1-1, the V gene TRBV7-2, with D unclear. Germline CDR1 SGHTA, CDR2 FQGNSA. Between the trimmed V and J ends, which lost 4 bases and 1 base, there was a span of 4 bases. This CDR3 has 12 amino acids. CDR3 sequence: CASSSKNTEAFF. The CDR3 DNA follows: TGTGCCAGCAGCTCTAAGAACACTGAAGCTTTCTTT.

This chain links TRBV10-3 with TRBJ2-7, with 10 bases matching TRBD2. CDR1 and CDR2 (germline): ENHRY, SYGVKD. CDR3 size: 17 residues. With 0 bases clipped from V and 1 base from J, the junction kept 6 bases outside the gene matches. This chain's CDR3 is CAISESLAGERSYEQYF. The CDR3 region has the DNA TGTGCCATCAGTGAGTCTCTAGCGGGAGAGCGTTCCTACGAGCAGTACTTC.

This clone was detected once. The V call is TRBV2, the J call TRBJ2-5, with D maybe TRBD1 (6 bases). The germline V and J ends were trimmed by 4 bases and 5 bases, with 11 bases remaining between them. This CDR3 spans 13 amino acids. Germline V gene lookup returns CDR1 SNHLY and CDR2 FYNNEI. The CDR3 here is CASSGGGRETQYF. The CDR3 DNA follows: TGTGCCAGCAGTGGAGGGGGTCGGGAGACCCAGTACTTC.

The chain uses TRBV5-1 and TRBJ2-5; 16 bases are shared with TRBD2. V shed 4 bases, J shed 2 bases, and the junction held 5 bases outside the gene matches. Germline V gene sequence: CDR1 SGHRS, CDR2 YFSETQ. The CDR3 loop spans 17 amino acids. The CDR3 reads CASSPGLAGGRQETQYF. The CDR3 nucleotides are TGCGCCAGCAGCCCGGGACTAGCGGGGGGGCGTCAAGAGACCCAGTACTTC. Supplemented by reference TRBV5-1 and TRBJ2-5, the full variable domain reads KAGVTQTPRYLIKTRGQQVTLSCSPISGHRSVSWYQQTPGQGLQFLFEYFSETQRNKGNFPGRFSGRQFSNSRSEMNVSTLELGDSALYLCASSPGLAGGRQETQYFGPGTRLLVL.

The rearrangement links TRBV19 to TRBJ1-2; tentative D call: TRBD1 (5 bases). From germline, CDR1 is LNHDA and CDR2 SQIVND (reference sequence). The CDR3 spans 12 residues. V gave up 5 bases and J gave up 4 bases, with 8 bases separating them. DNA of the CDR3: TGTGCCAGTAGTTCCGACAGCTATGGCTACACCTTC. Amino acids: CASSSDSYGYTF.

This clone was counted a few times. V is TRBV29-1 and J is TRBJ2-7; a weak D match, TRBD2 (5 bases). The CDR3 has 14 residues. CDR1 is SQVTM, CDR2 ANQGSEA, per germline. V shed 6 bases and J shed 0 bases, with 15 bases lying between them. The CDR3 nucleotides read TGCAGCGTCACCAGGACTGGGAGCTCCTACGAGCAGTACTTC. This codes for CSVTRTGSSYEQYF.

This chain uses TRBV7-2 with TRBJ2-2; 8 nucleotides line up with TRBD2. The CDR3 sequence is 14 residues long. V was clipped by 6 bases and J by 6 bases; unmatched bases: 6. Germline loops: CDR1 SGHTA, CDR2 FQGNSA. For the CDR3, the DNA is TGTGCCAGCAGAGAAGCGGGAGAGCCCGGGGAGCTGTTTTTT. Protein product: CASREAGEPGELFF.

The chain recombines TRBV7-9 with TRBJ2-7, with a weak D call TRBD1 (7 bases). The germline V gene has CDR1 SEHNR and CDR2 FQNEAQ (reference sequence). Trimming removed 2 bases from V and 0 bases from J, with 8 bases in between. The CDR3 length is 14 residues. The DNA of the CDR3 is TGTGCCAGCAGCTTACAGGGGGGCTCCTACGAGCAGTACTTC. Its protein product is CASSLQGGSYEQYF.

J is TRBJ1-5 and V is TRBV28, with a tentative D call TRBD1 (6 bases). Trimming left V 7 bases short and J 4 bases short, with 26 bases between. The CDR3 runs 18 residues. Germline V CDR1 and CDR2: MDHEN, SYDVKM. CDR3 sequence: CASTKRTATGTRNQPQHF. Here the CDR3 DNA reads TGTGCCAGCACCAAGCGGACAGCTACAGGAACCAGGAATCAGCCCCAGCATTTT.

This chain connects TRBV29-1 to TRBJ2-3; TRBD2 is a possible D gene (6 bases). Trimming pared 2 bases from V and 0 bases from J, leaving 12 bases between. The germline V gene has CDR1 SQVTM and CDR2 ANQGSEA. CDR3 size: 15 residues. The CDR3 sequence is CSVEPAGDSTDTQYF. The CDR3 DNA follows: TGCAGCGTTGAACCAGCGGGTGATAGCACAGATACGCAGTATTTT.

The chain uses TRBV29-1 and TRBJ2-3; 8 positions agree with TRBD1. Germline CDR1 is SQVTM and CDR2 is ANQGSEA. Trimming removed 6 bases from V and 6 bases from J; junction bases left unmatched: 8. CDR3 length equals 13 residues. The DNA for the CDR3 is TGCAGCGTGGGGGCAGGGGGCCCCGATACGCAGTATTTT. Protein sequence: CSVGAGGPDTQYF.

The chain has TRBV21-1 and TRBJ1-5; the table assigns TRBD1, which was not confirmed against the DNA. TRBV21-1 is a pseudogene segment. The CDR3 is made up of 19 amino acids. The CDR3 spells CASSNRFNRNRGIGQPQHF. The CDR3, as DNA: TGTGCCAGCAGCAATCGGTTTAATAGAAACAGGGGAATCGGACAGCCCCAGCATTTT.

The chain couples TRBV5-1 to TRBJ2-7; 7 positions agree with TRBD1. The germline gives CDR1 SGHRS, CDR2 YFSETQ. V shed 1 base and J 3 bases; nucleotides not matched to a gene: 4. This CDR3 is 14 amino acids long. In nucleotides, the CDR3 is TGCGCCAGCAGCTTGCGGGGACAGCGCTACGAGCAGTACTTC. Amino acids: CASSLRGQRYEQYF.

There are a few counts of this clone. V is TRBV18 and J is TRBJ1-4, with 7 bases fitting TRBD1. This CDR3 region has 14 residues. The ends lost 4 bases at V and 5 bases at J; junction bases unmatched: 4. Germline V gene sequence: CDR1 KGHSH, CDR2 LQKENI. The CDR3 region has the DNA TGTGCCAGCTCACGACAGGGCGGGAATGAAAAACTGTTTTTT. The encoded protein is CASSRQGGNEKLFF.

The chain combines TRBV4-2 with TRBJ2-3; 12 bases align to TRBD2. Trimming at V came to 0 bases and at J to 6 bases, leaving 7 bases not matched to a gene. The CDR3 contains 17 residues. Looked up from germline, CDR1 is LGHNA and CDR2 is YNFKEQ. CDR3 loop: CASSQDHTSGRLDTQYF. Here the CDR3 DNA reads TGTGCCAGCAGCCAAGATCACACTAGCGGGAGGTTGGATACGCAGTATTTT.